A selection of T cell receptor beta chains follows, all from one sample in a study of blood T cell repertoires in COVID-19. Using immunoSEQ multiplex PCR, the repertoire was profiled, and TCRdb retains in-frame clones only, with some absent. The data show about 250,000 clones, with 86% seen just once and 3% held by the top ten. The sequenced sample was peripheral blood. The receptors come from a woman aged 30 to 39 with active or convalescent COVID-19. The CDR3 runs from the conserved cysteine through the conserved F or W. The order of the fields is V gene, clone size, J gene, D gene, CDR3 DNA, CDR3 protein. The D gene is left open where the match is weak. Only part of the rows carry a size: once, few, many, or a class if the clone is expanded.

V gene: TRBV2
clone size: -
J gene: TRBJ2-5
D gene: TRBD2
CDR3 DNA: TGTGCCAGCACTACTAGCGGGGCACACCAAGAGACCCAGTACTTC
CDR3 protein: CASTTSGAHQETQYF

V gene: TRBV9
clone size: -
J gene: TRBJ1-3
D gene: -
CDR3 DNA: TGTGCCAGCAGCCCCTATGCGGGGAAGGCAAACACCGTATATTTT
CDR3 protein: CASSPYAGKANTVYF

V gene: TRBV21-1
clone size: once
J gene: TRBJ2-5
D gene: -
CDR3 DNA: TGTGCCAGCAGCGCCCCGGGGGGGCCCCAAGAGACCCAGTACTTC
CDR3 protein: CASSAPGGPQETQYF

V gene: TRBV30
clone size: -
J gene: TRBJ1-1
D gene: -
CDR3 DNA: TGTGCCTGGACAGGCGACGGTCCCTACGCTGAAGCTTTCTTT
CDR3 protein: CAWTGDGPYAEAFF

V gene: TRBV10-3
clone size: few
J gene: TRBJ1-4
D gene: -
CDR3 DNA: TGTGCCATCAGTGAGGTACTGGCTAATGAAAAACTGTTTTTT
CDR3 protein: CAISEVLANEKLFF

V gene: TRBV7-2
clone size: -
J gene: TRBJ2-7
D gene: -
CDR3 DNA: TGTGCCAGCAGCTTAGCAGCGGTCCCCTCCTACGAGCAGTACTTC
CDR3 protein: CASSLAAVPSYEQYF

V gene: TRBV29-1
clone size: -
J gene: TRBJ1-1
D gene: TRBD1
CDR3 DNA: TGCAGCGTGGGCCCTAGAGACAGGGAAAGCCTGAACACTGAAGCTTTCTTT
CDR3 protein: CSVGPRDRESLNTEAFF

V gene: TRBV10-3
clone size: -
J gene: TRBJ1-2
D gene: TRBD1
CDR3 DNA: TGTGCCATCAGCGACAACCCGACAGGGGGTCCCTATGGCTACACCTTC
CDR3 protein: CAISDNPTGGPYGYTF

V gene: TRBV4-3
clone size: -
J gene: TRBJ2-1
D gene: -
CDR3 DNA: TGCGCCAGCAGCCAAGACTGGCAGGCCTACAATGAGCAGTTCTTC
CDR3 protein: CASSQDWQAYNEQFF

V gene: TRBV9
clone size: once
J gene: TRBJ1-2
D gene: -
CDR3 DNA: TGTGCCAGCAGCGTAGGTAGAACCCCTGGAGGCTATGGCTACACCTTC
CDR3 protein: CASSVGRTPGGYGYTF

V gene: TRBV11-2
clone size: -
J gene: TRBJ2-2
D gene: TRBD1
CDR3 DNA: TGTGCCAGCAGCCTTGACAGGGGCAGCGGGGAGCTGTTTTTT
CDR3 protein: CASSLDRGSGELFF

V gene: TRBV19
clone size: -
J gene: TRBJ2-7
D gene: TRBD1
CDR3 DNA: TGTGCCAGTAGTAGCCGCCAGGGGGCGGCCTACGAGCAGTACTTC
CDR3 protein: CASSSRQGAAYEQYF

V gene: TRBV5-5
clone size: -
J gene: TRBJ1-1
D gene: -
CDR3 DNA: TGTGCCAGCAGCTTGGAAGGCGTTTATCGGGGGGACATGGCTGAAGCTTTCTTT
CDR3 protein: CASSLEGVYRGDMAEAFF

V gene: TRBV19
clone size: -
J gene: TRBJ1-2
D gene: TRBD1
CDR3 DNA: TGTGCCAGTAGTCGTGACAGGGCGCTTGGCTACACCTTC
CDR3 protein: CASSRDRALGYTF

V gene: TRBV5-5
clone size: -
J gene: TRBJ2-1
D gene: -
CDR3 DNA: TGTGCCAGCAGCTTGGCCGTCGGCAATGAGCAGTTCTTC
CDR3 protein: CASSLAVGNEQFF

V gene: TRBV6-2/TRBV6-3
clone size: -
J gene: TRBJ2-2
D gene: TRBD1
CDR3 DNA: TGTGCCAGCAGTCCCGACAGGGATGGGGACACCGGGGAGCTGTTTTTT
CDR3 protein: CASSPDRDGDTGELFF

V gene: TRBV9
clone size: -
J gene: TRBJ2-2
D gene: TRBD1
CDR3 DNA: TGTGCCAGCAGCCAGGGGGCGCGTAACACCGGGGAGCTGTTTTTT
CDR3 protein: CASSQGARNTGELFF

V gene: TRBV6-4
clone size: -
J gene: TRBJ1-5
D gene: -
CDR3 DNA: TGTGCCAGCAGTGAACTACCCCTGGTTCCAGGGGGCAATCAGCCCCAGCATTTT
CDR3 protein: CASSELPLVPGGNQPQHF

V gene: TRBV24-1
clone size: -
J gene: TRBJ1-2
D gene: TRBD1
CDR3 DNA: TGTGCCACCAGTGACCCTGGGACAGGGCAGAACTATGGCTACACCTTC
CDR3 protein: CATSDPGTGQNYGYTF

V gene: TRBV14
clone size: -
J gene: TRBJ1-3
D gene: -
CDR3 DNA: TGTGCCAGCAGCCAAGATTTTGAGGGCTATGGAAACACCATATATTTT
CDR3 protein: CASSQDFEGYGNTIYF

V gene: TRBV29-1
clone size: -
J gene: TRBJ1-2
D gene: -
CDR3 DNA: TGCAGCGTCCCCGACGGGTGGGGGGATGGCTACACCTTC
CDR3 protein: CSVPDGWGDGYTF

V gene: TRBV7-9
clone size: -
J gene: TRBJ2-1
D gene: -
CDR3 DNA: TGTGCCAGCAGCTTAGGGACGGGTGAGAGGGTAGGGTTCTTC
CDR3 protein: CASSLGTGERVGFF

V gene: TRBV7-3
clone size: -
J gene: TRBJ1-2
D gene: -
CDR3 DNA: TGTGCCAGCAGCTTAAGCGGAGCCTATGGCTACACCTTC
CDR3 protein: CASSLSGAYGYTF

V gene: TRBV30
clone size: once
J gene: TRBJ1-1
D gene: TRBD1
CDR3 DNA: TGTGCCTGGAGTGAGCCCGGACAGGGGGCTAGGACTGAAGCTTTCTTT
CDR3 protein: CAWSEPGQGARTEAFF

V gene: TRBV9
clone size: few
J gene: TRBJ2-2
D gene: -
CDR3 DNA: TGTGCCAGCAGCGTATCCGAGGCCGGGGAGCTGTTTTTT
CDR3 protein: CASSVSEAGELFF

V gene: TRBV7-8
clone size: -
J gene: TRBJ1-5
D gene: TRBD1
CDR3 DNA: TGTGCCAGCAGCTTTCACCCGAACAGGGGTAATCAGCCCCAGCATTTT
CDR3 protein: CASSFHPNRGNQPQHF

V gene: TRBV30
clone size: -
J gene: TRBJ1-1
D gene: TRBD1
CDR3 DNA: TGTGCCTTACTCCGGGACAGCGAAGCTTTCTTT
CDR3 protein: CALLRDSEAFF